This T cell receptor (beta chain) was profiled in a study of blood T cell repertoires in COVID-19 (dated by TCRdb to 2020 to 2022). Concerning the study at large: Collaborator samples came from the United States, Italy and Spain and covered acute and convalescent phases of COVID-19. The prospective study material was composed of cDNA or gDNA derived from T cells, B-cell-depleted T cells, or PBMCs. Subjects who had been exposed to COVID-19, were actively infected with it, or had recovered from it provided the deeply sampled blood TCRbeta repertoires that made up the dataset. The repertoires were released in a freely available public database intended as a resource for research on the immune response to SARS-CoV-2. The samples were drawn from the first 160 participants of the ongoing ImmuneRACE study and from about 1,200 subjects provided by 6 global collaborators. The sample metadata nearly always contained a de-identified subject ID, COVID-19 status, age in years and sex. Where available, HLA class I and class II types were taken from metadata supplied by the sample provider and were not determined by assay-based typing. Summary of the overall study and its limitations: How much clinical and demographic metadata was included differed by source and by participant, and the metadata was provided uncurated.

With regard to this clone: The target of this receptor is not known. Within one base of it there is no much larger clone, and no base qualities were kept.

From its cysteine to its phenylalanine, the CDR3 spans 14 amino acids. Only the CDR3 region is kept as DNA, spanning 42 bases read in frame from base 1. V is cut by 4 bases and J by 0 bases, and the space between the germline ends is 6 bases. The germline V gene sets CDR1 to KGHDR and CDR2 to SFDVKD. TCRbeta CDR3 regions were amplified from genomic DNA by means of the immunoSEQ Assay, a bias-controlled multiplex PCR. Regarding the original processing steps: The number of nucleated cells in each sample was estimated from the amplification of reference gene primers within the assay. To quantify the absolute abundance of each unique TCRbeta CDR3 rearrangement, sequence reads were collapsed and filtered. For each sample, productive Simpson clonality was calculated as the square root of Simpson's diversity index over productive rearrangements. Imported from immuneACCESS, the table was reduced by TCRdb to in-frame sequences with V and J called. These copies leave out some clones; in studies compared against another copy, an unresolved V gene accounts for under half, and the cause of the remainder is not known. V, J and clone size were drawn from that table, and D and trimming were deduced from the DNA. For this sample the table gives around 260,000 clones, of which around 88% were detected only once. Approximately 2% of the sample is in the top ten clones.

Collaborating institutions collected whole blood in K2EDTA tubes following their own protocols. For TCRbeta analysis, collaborators shipped samples as frozen whole blood, isolated PBMCs, or DNA extracted from either of those sample types. In this chain, TRBV24-1 is recombined with TRBJ1-5; the D gene cannot be named for sure. Sequencing was done on a sample of peripheral blood. This receptor was obtained from a man aged 30-40 years with active or convalescent COVID-19. At the DNA level, the sequence is TGTGCCACCAGTGACACCTATAGCAATCAGCCCCAGCATTTT. This codes for CATSDTYSNQPQHF.